Sequencing of this TCR beta chain was carried out in a study of blood T cell repertoires in COVID-19. For the study at large: PBMCs, B-cell-depleted T cells, or T cells were the source of the cDNA or gDNA that made up the material.

The repertoire was sequenced with immunoSEQ multiplex PCR; TCRdb's copy has only in-frame clones and lacks some. This table has about 73,000 clones, around 83% appearing once. This CDR3 comprises 16 residues. V was pared by 5 bases and J by 3 bases, with 11 bases of the junction left unmatched. Germline assignment: CDR1 SNHLY and CDR2 FYNNEI. Source material: peripheral blood. This chain uses TRBV2 with TRBJ2-7, with 9 bases lining up with TRBD1. The sequence came from a man aged 45-65 years with active COVID-19. CDR3 sequence reads: CASSPTTGGAVYEQYF. As DNA, the CDR3 is TGTGCCAGCAGTCCCACCACAGGGGGCGCGGTCTACGAGCAGTACTTC. Based on the CDR3 plus reference TRBV2 and TRBJ2-7, the full variable domain is EPEVTQTPSHQVTQMGQEVILRCVPISNHLYFYWYRQILGQKVEFLVSFYNNEISEKSEIFDDQFSVERPDGSNFTLKIRSTKLEDSAMYFCASSPTTGGAVYEQYFGPGTRLTVT.